This paragraph covers one T cell receptor beta chain sequence. CD4+ cells yielded CD45RA+ naive and CD45RA-negative memory subsets. This sample is drawn from a study of shared clonotypes between healthy human individuals. Libraries were prepared by immunoSEQ multiplex PCR; TCRdb keeps only in-frame clonotypes and omits some of them. The sample contains around 2.5 million clones, over 85% of which appear only once. The trim removed 6 bases at V and 4 bases at J, leaving 9 bases unmatched. The V gene's germline CDR1 is SGHRS and CDR2 YFSETQ. The CDR3 extends over 15 amino acids. The sequenced sample consisted of naive CD4+ T cells from PBMCs. Subset noted: CD45RA+ positively selected. J is TRBJ2-7 and V is TRBV5-1, with 11 bases lining up with TRBD2. The TCR comes from a man younger than 35 in good health. Some clones in this sample may be carry-over from other donors' samples. The CDR3 region is CASNMDLAGGYEQYF. CDR3 DNA sequence: TGCGCCAGCAACATGGACCTAGCGGGAGGTTACGAGCAGTACTTC.